A selection of T cell receptor beta chains follows, all from one sample in a study of siplizumab effects on memory and regulatory T cells. Using immunoSEQ multiplex PCR, the repertoire was profiled, and TCRdb retains in-frame clones only, with some absent. The sample shows 85,000 to 95,000 clones, 90% to 95% of them seen only once. Sequenced: non-Treg CD4+ T cells sorted from blood. These receptor sequences come from a human donor in good health. Each CDR3 is given with its conserved first and last residue. The order of the fields is J gene, D gene, CDR3 length, clone size, V gene, CDR3 protein, CDR3 DNA. The D gene is left open where the match is weak. Size values are once, few and many counts, or a class for expanded clones, and some rows have none.

J: TRBJ2-1
D: TRBD2
length: 11
size: -
V: TRBV30
CDR3: CAWTSGIEQFF
DNA: TGTGCCTGGACTAGCGGAATTGAGCAGTTCTTC

J: TRBJ2-6
D: -
length: 16
size: -
V: TRBV7-9
CDR3: CASVGQWTSGANVLTF
DNA: TGTGCCAGCGTGGGGCAATGGACCTCTGGGGCCAACGTCCTGACTTTC

J: TRBJ2-3
D: -
length: 15
size: -
V: TRBV7-9
CDR3: CASSPGSGPTDTQYF
DNA: TGTGCCAGCAGCCCAGGGTCGGGACCCACAGATACGCAGTATTTT

J: TRBJ1-1
D: TRBD1
length: 13
size: -
V: TRBV18
CDR3: CASRGQMNTEAFF
DNA: TGTGCCAGCCGGGGACAGATGAACACTGAAGCTTTCTTT

J: TRBJ2-1
D: TRBD2
length: 12
size: -
V: TRBV29-1
CDR3: CSFGLAGFEQFF
DNA: TGCAGCTTTGGACTAGCGGGATTTGAGCAGTTCTTC

J: TRBJ1-1
D: -
length: 12
size: once
V: TRBV12-5
CDR3: CASGLGGRGAFF
DNA: TGTGCTAGTGGTTTGGGGGGAAGAGGAGCTTTCTTT

J: TRBJ1-5
D: -
length: 16
size: -
V: TRBV6-1
CDR3: CASSEASGGRVQPQHF
DNA: TGTGCCAGCAGTGAAGCGTCCGGGGGCCGGGTTCAGCCCCAGCATTTT

J: TRBJ1-5
D: TRBD1
length: 14
size: few
V: TRBV6-6
CDR3: CASTTGTENQPQHF
DNA: TGTGCCAGCACCACCGGGACAGAAAATCAGCCCCAGCATTTT

J: TRBJ2-2
D: -
length: 15
size: -
V: TRBV27
CDR3: CASSAPSANTGELFF
DNA: TGTGCCAGCAGTGCCCCTAGCGCCAACACCGGGGAGCTGTTTTTT

J: TRBJ2-4
D: TRBD1
length: 13
size: -
V: TRBV4-2
CDR3: CATADRRSDIQYF
DNA: TGTGCCACCGCGGACAGGCGATCGGACATTCAGTACTTC

J: TRBJ1-5
D: TRBD1
length: 15
size: -
V: TRBV9
CDR3: CASSAGQGNSQPQHF
DNA: TGTGCCAGCAGCGCCGGACAGGGGAATAGTCAGCCCCAGCATTTT

J: TRBJ1-1
D: -
length: 15
size: -
V: TRBV4-2
CDR3: CASSQDVGQNTEAFF
DNA: TGTGCCAGCAGCCAAGATGTCGGACAGAACACTGAAGCTTTCTTT

J: TRBJ1-5
D: -
length: 15
size: -
V: TRBV6-1
CDR3: CASRDIRQDYQPQHF
DNA: TGTGCCAGCAGAGATATCAGACAGGATTATCAGCCCCAGCATTTT

J: TRBJ2-2
D: -
length: 15
size: -
V: TRBV27
CDR3: CASSLGGPPAGELFF
DNA: TGTGCCAGCAGTTTGGGGGGGCCCCCGGCCGGGGAGCTGTTTTTT

J: TRBJ1-1
D: -
length: 15
size: -
V: TRBV6-1
CDR3: CASRSGTVSNTEAFF
DNA: TGTGCCAGCAGATCCGGGACTGTATCGAACACTGAAGCTTTCTTT

J: TRBJ2-7
D: TRBD2
length: 13
size: -
V: TRBV7-2
CDR3: CASSSSGGYEQYF
DNA: TGTGCCAGCAGCTCTAGCGGGGGGTACGAGCAGTACTTC

J: TRBJ1-2
D: TRBD1
length: 15
size: -
V: TRBV7-9
CDR3: CASSPRTGGGYGYTF
DNA: TGTGCCAGCAGCCCCCGGACAGGGGGCGGCTATGGCTACACCTTC

J: TRBJ2-3
D: TRBD2
length: 15
size: -
V: TRBV19
CDR3: CASRVGSGRKDTQYF
DNA: TGTGCCAGTAGAGTCGGTAGCGGGAGAAAAGATACGCAGTATTTT

J: TRBJ1-1
D: TRBD1
length: 14
size: -
V: TRBV5-1
CDR3: CASSLSDRGDIGFF
DNA: TGCGCCAGCAGCTTGTCAGACAGGGGGGATATCGGTTTCTTT

J: TRBJ2-5
D: -
length: 15
size: -
V: TRBV4-2
CDR3: CASSPTGTSQETQYF
DNA: TGTGCCAGCAGCCCCACTGGGACATCCCAAGAGACCCAGTACTTC

J: TRBJ1-2
D: TRBD1
length: 14
size: once
V: TRBV11-1
CDR3: CASSVTGTNYGYTF
DNA: TGTGCCAGCAGCGTGACAGGGACTAACTATGGCTACACCTTC

J: TRBJ2-3
D: TRBD2
length: 16
size: -
V: TRBV5-4
CDR3: CASSLGLASRTDTQYF
DNA: TGTGCCAGCAGCTTGGGACTAGCCTCAAGGACAGATACGCAGTATTTT

J: TRBJ2-7
D: -
length: 15
size: -
V: TRBV13
CDR3: CASSLDGGPGSEQYF
DNA: TGTGCCAGCAGCTTAGATGGGGGACCTGGCAGCGAGCAGTACTTC

J: TRBJ2-2
D: TRBD1
length: 16
size: once
V: TRBV19
CDR3: CASSLLDRVDTGELFF
DNA: TGTGCCAGTAGTCTTCTTGACAGGGTAGACACCGGGGAGCTGTTTTTT

J: TRBJ2-3
D: -
length: 14
size: -
V: TRBV30
CDR3: CAWSGRGWGDTQYF
DNA: TGTGCCTGGAGTGGACGGGGGTGGGGAGATACGCAGTATTTT

J: TRBJ2-3
D: TRBD2
length: 16
size: once
V: TRBV27
CDR3: CASSTYSAGGTDTQYF
DNA: TGTGCCAGCAGTACCTACTCAGCGGGGGGAACAGATACGCAGTATTTT

J: TRBJ2-2
D: -
length: 12
size: -
V: TRBV6-1
CDR3: CASRQVPGELFF
DNA: TGTGCCAGCAGACAGGTACCTGGGGAGCTGTTTTTT

J: TRBJ1-6
D: -
length: 14
size: -
V: TRBV19
CDR3: CASSIRWDLSPLHF
DNA: TGTGCCAGTAGTATACGTTGGGACTTATCACCCCTCCACTTT

J: TRBJ1-1
D: TRBD1
length: 15
size: -
V: TRBV5-1
CDR3: CASSLGQGMNTEAFF
DNA: TGCGCCAGCAGCTTGGGACAGGGGATGAACACTGAAGCTTTCTTT

J: TRBJ2-2
D: TRBD1
length: 16
size: -
V: TRBV11-1
CDR3: CASSSLDRVETGELFF
DNA: TGTGCCAGCAGCTCCCTTGACAGGGTTGAAACCGGGGAGCTGTTTTTT

J: TRBJ2-4
D: TRBD2
length: 14
size: -
V: TRBV7-2
CDR3: CASSLAGLKNIQYF
DNA: TGTGCCAGCAGCCTAGCGGGGTTGAAAAACATTCAGTACTTC

J: TRBJ2-1
D: TRBD2
length: 13
size: -
V: TRBV6-1
CDR3: CASARTRDNEQFF
DNA: TGTGCCAGCGCCAGGACTAGGGACAATGAGCAGTTCTTC

J: TRBJ2-3
D: TRBD2
length: 16
size: -
V: TRBV4-2
CDR3: CASSQLAGGRGDTQYF
DNA: TGTGCCAGCAGCCAACTAGCGGGGGGCCGCGGGGATACGCAGTATTTT

J: TRBJ2-3
D: -
length: 17
size: -
V: TRBV7-9
CDR3: CASRGPGLLEGTDTQYF
DNA: TGTGCCAGCCGAGGCCCGGGACTCTTGGAGGGCACAGATACGCAGTATTTT

J: TRBJ2-7
D: -
length: 14
size: -
V: TRBV18
CDR3: CASSQQARVGEQYF
DNA: TGTGCCAGCTCGCAACAAGCCCGGGTGGGCGAGCAGTACTTC

J: TRBJ1-2
D: TRBD1
length: 17
size: -
V: TRBV30
CDR3: CAWSVRQGASPNYGYTF
DNA: TGTGCCTGGAGTGTACGACAGGGGGCCTCACCCAACTATGGCTACACCTTC

J: TRBJ1-5
D: TRBD1
length: 17
size: -
V: TRBV5-8
CDR3: CASSFRDRGPGNQPQHF
DNA: TGTGCCAGCAGCTTCCGGGACAGGGGGCCGGGCAATCAGCCCCAGCATTTT

J: TRBJ1-2
D: TRBD1
length: 15
size: -
V: TRBV10-3
CDR3: CAITQLRDSNYGYTF
DNA: TGTGCCATCACCCAACTCCGGGACAGCAACTATGGCTACACCTTC

J: TRBJ2-7
D: -
length: 11
size: -
V: TRBV10-3
CDR3: CAMGNGYEQYF
DNA: TGTGCCATGGGGAACGGGTACGAGCAGTACTTC

J: TRBJ1-1
D: -
length: 16
size: -
V: TRBV19
CDR3: CASSIWGRSRNTEAFF
DNA: TGTGCCAGTAGTATATGGGGGCGGTCGAGGAACACTGAAGCTTTCTTT

J: TRBJ2-2
D: -
length: 11
size: -
V: TRBV6-1
CDR3: CASTWAGELFF
DNA: TGTGCCAGCACGTGGGCCGGGGAGCTGTTTTTT

J: TRBJ2-5
D: TRBD2
length: 17
size: -
V: TRBV7-9
CDR3: CASSGTALAGGRETQYF
DNA: TGTGCCAGCAGCGGGACCGCACTAGCGGGGGGCCGTGAGACCCAGTACTTC

J: TRBJ2-7
D: TRBD2
length: 17
size: once
V: TRBV12-5
CDR3: CASGTPGTSGADYEQYF
DNA: TGTGCTAGTGGTACCCCAGGGACTAGCGGGGCTGATTACGAGCAGTACTTC

J: TRBJ2-1
D: -
length: 13
size: -
V: TRBV5-1
CDR3: CASSLARGHEQFF
DNA: TGCGCCAGCAGCTTGGCGCGGGGGCATGAGCAGTTCTTC

J: TRBJ1-5
D: -
length: 15
size: -
V: TRBV27
CDR3: CASSPRRGSNQPQHF
DNA: TGTGCCAGCAGTCCCCGCAGGGGCAGCAATCAGCCCCAGCATTTT

J: TRBJ2-2
D: -
length: 14
size: -
V: TRBV5-4
CDR3: CASSLEQPTGELFF
DNA: TGTGCCAGCAGCTTGGAACAGCCTACCGGGGAGCTGTTTTTT

J: TRBJ2-5
D: TRBD2
length: 16
size: -
V: TRBV5-1
CDR3: CASSFGYQREGETQYF
DNA: TGCGCCAGCAGCTTCGGTTACCAGCGGGAGGGGGAGACCCAGTACTTC

J: TRBJ1-1
D: -
length: 15
size: -
V: TRBV5-4
CDR3: CASSLLAGAGTEAFF
DNA: TGTGCCAGCAGCTTGCTTGCGGGCGCGGGCACTGAAGCTTTCTTT

J: TRBJ1-5
D: TRBD1
length: 17
size: -
V: TRBV7-8
CDR3: CASSLWDRGYSNQPQHF
DNA: TGTGCCAGCAGTCTGTGGGACAGGGGATATAGCAATCAGCCCCAGCATTTT

J: TRBJ2-2
D: -
length: 13
size: -
V: TRBV2
CDR3: CASHALGTGELFF
DNA: TGTGCCAGCCATGCGTTGGGGACCGGGGAGCTGTTTTTT

J: TRBJ1-4
D: -
length: 14
size: -
V: TRBV9
CDR3: CASTNGATNEKLFF
DNA: TGTGCCAGCACCAATGGAGCAACTAATGAAAAACTGTTTTTT

J: TRBJ2-1
D: -
length: 15
size: -
V: TRBV7-8
CDR3: CASSLIGAGYNEQFF
DNA: TGTGCCAGCAGCTTAATTGGAGCAGGTTACAATGAGCAGTTCTTC

J: TRBJ2-6
D: -
length: 15
size: -
V: TRBV18
CDR3: CASSPPTLGANVLTF
DNA: TGTGCCAGCTCACCACCAACTCTGGGGGCCAACGTCCTGACTTTC

J: TRBJ1-2
D: TRBD1
length: 14
size: -
V: TRBV28
CDR3: CASSTDRERYGYTF
DNA: TGTGCCAGCAGCACCGACAGGGAAAGGTATGGCTACACCTTC

J: TRBJ2-3
D: -
length: 13
size: -
V: TRBV18
CDR3: CASSPLGSDTQYF
DNA: TGTGCCAGCTCACCATTGGGGTCGGATACGCAGTATTTT